These 19 T cell receptor beta chains were sequenced from one sample in a study of immune cell composition in non-small cell lung cancer. Clones were read by immunoSEQ multiplex PCR, and TCRdb kept only the in-frame ones, dropping some. The sample has around 1,700 clones; approximately 60% are singletons. Normal lung was taken at the farthest possible site, at least 3 cm from tumour. Sequencing input: non-adjacent lung tissue. The origin of the receptors is a human donor with non-small cell lung cancer.

The rearrangement links TRBV6-6 to TRBJ1-2; D call uncertain. Germline values: CDR1 MNHNY, CDR2 SVGAGI (reference sequence). Trimming removed 4 bases at V and 1 base at J, with 13 bases between. This CDR3 has 15 amino acids. The CDR3 loop reads CASSSHSNHNYGYTF. DNA for the CDR3: TGTGCCAGCAGTTCCCACAGTAACCATAACTATGGCTACACCTTC.

By proportion, this clone is large (0.1 to 1%). The chain has TRBV7-9 and TRBJ2-7; 10 bases are a match to TRBD1. V trimming: 5 bases; J trimming: 5 bases; junction bases outside the gene matches: 6. The CDR3 spans 14 residues. Germline V gives CDR1 SEHNR, CDR2 FQNEAQ (reference sequence). The CDR3 DNA reads as TGTGCCAGCAGCCTGACAGGGGGCAAGAACGAGCAGTACTTC. It codes for CASSLTGGKNEQYF.

This sequence joins TRBV2 and TRBJ2-3; 10 bases agree with TRBD2. V lost 6 bases to trimming and J lost 3 bases; unmatched junction nucleotides: 6. The CDR3 length is 15 residues. CDR1 is SNHLY and CDR2 is FYNNEI in the germline V gene. The CDR3 here is CASRTLAGKTDTQYF. The CDR3 bases are TGTGCCAGCAGGACACTAGCGGGAAAGACAGATACGCAGTATTTT.

The chain uses TRBV6-6 and TRBJ2-7; D might be TRBD2 (7 bases). In germline, CDR1 is MNHNY, CDR2 SVGAGI (reference sequence). This CDR3 is built from 13 residues. The V end was cut by 6 bases, the J end by 6 bases, with 15 bases between. CDR3 loop: CASSYMRGLEQYF. Written as DNA, the CDR3 is TGTGCCAGCAGCTACATGCGGGGGCTCGAGCAGTACTTC.

This clone was counted only a few times. V is TRBV7-9 and J is TRBJ1-1; the D gene is possibly TRBD1 (6 bases). Germline V gene data show CDR1 as SEHNR and CDR2 as FQNEAQ (reference sequence). The CDR3 extends over 16 amino acids. Trimming stripped 4 bases from V and 1 base from J, with 16 bases between. CDR3 region: CASSSLGGAENTEAFF. The CDR3 DNA follows: TGTGCCAGCAGCTCTTTGGGGGGGGCTGAGAACACTGAAGCTTTCTTT.

In its sample, this clone was seen once. The rearrangement links TRBV9 to TRBJ2-3, with 12 bases identical to TRBD2. This CDR3 is built from 15 residues. Losses at the gene ends were 3 bases for V and 6 bases for J; bases not matched to a gene: 5. CDR1 is SGDLS and CDR2 is YYNGEE in the germline V gene. CDR3 in amino acids: CASSDRLAGDDTQYF. The CDR3 DNA reads as TGTGCCAGCAGCGACCGACTAGCGGGAGACGATACGCAGTATTTT.

V usage is TRBV5-3 and J usage is TRBJ1-4; possibly TRBD1 for D (5 bases). TRBV5-3 is an ORF, with its function uncertain. This CDR3 region has 15 residues. Deletions cut 8 bases from V and 14 bases from J, with 28 bases between. The CDR3 region is CASSDRGTPFLGLFF. The CDR3 DNA reads as TGTGCCAGCAGCGATCGGGGGACTCCCTTCCTCGGGCTGTTTTTT.

The sample holds a few counts of this clone. CDR3 sequence reads: CASSISRRSYEQYF. The CDR3 DNA sequence: TGTGCCAGTAGTATTAGCCGACGCTCCTACGAGCAGTACTTC. The chain joins TRBV19 to TRBJ2-7; D gene uncertain. The CDR3 covers 14 residues. The germline gives CDR1 LNHDA, CDR2 SQIVND (reference sequence). V lost 3 bases and J lost 0, with 9 bases in between.

V usage is TRBV6-1 and J usage is TRBJ2-7; 10 nucleotides line up with TRBD1. This CDR3 contains 15 residues. Losses at the gene ends were 1 base for V and 5 bases for J; bases not matched to a gene: 5. CDR1 is MNHNS and CDR2 is SASEGT in the germline V gene. The CDR3 loop reads CASSEGSGQGDEQYF. The CDR3 DNA reads as TGTGCCAGCAGTGAAGGAAGCGGACAGGGGGACGAGCAGTACTTC.

The chain employs TRBV6-4 and TRBJ1-5, with 7 bases matching TRBD1. Germline CDR1 is MRHNA and CDR2 is SNTAGT. This CDR3 is 13 amino acids long. V trimming: 6 bases; J trimming: 4 bases; junction bases outside the gene matches: 3. The CDR3, as DNA: TGTGCCAGCAGCGGACAGGTTAATCAGCCCCAGCATTTT. Its translation: CASSGQVNQPQHF.

The chain has TRBV6-5 and TRBJ1-1, with D unclear. CDR3 size: 11 residues. Germline CDR1 reads MNHEY; CDR2 reads SVGAGI. Trimming pared 6 bases from V and 10 bases from J, leaving 12 bases between. The CDR3 nucleotides are TGTGCCAGCAGCCAGGTGGCAGGAGCTTTCTTT. Translation: CASSQVAGAFF.

V gene TRBV27 combines with J gene TRBJ1-1; TRBD1 aligns across 8 bases. The CDR3 length is 15 residues. In germline, CDR1 is MNHEY, CDR2 SMNVEV (reference sequence). The trim removed 2 bases at V and 3 bases at J, leaving 5 bases unmatched. The CDR3: CASSLGGRGHTEAFF. CDR3 DNA: TGTGCCAGCAGTTTAGGTGGCAGGGGGCACACTGAAGCTTTCTTT.

The gene calls are TRBV7-6 and TRBJ2-5, with D possibly matching TRBD2 (5 bases). The CDR3 totals 15 residues. The V gene lost 0 bases and the J gene lost 2 bases, with 10 bases spanning the gap. Germline V gene sequence: CDR1 SGHVS, CDR2 FNYEAQ. CDR3 sequence reads: CASSLASSGQETQYF. The CDR3 DNA follows: TGTGCCAGCAGCTTAGCGAGCAGCGGACAAGAGACCCAGTACTTC.

The chain links TRBV11-3 to TRBJ2-1; 7 positions match TRBD1. J was trimmed by 6 bases and V by 5 bases; bases with no gene match: 10. The CDR3 length is 15 residues. The V gene's germline CDR1 is SGHNT and CDR2 YENEEA. The CDR3 here is CASSLQGQRTNEQFF. The DNA of the CDR3 is TGTGCCAGCAGCCTTCAGGGACAGCGAACCAATGAGCAGTTCTTC.

This clone was detected only a few times. This chain connects TRBV4-3 to TRBJ1-1, with 8 bases fitting TRBD1. The V gene end was trimmed by 0 bases and the J gene end by 4 bases; junction bases not matched to a gene: 1. Germline V lookup: CDR1 LGHNA, CDR2 YSLEER. The CDR3 totals 14 residues. The CDR3 loop is CASSQDTGGTEAFF. In DNA form, the CDR3 reads TGCGCCAGCAGCCAAGATACAGGGGGCACTGAAGCTTTCTTT.

The chain is built from TRBV9 and TRBJ1-4; no definite D call. This CDR3 spans 12 amino acids. With 3 bases removed from V and 6 bases from J, the gap between germline ends came to 6 bases. Germline CDR1 SGDLS, CDR2 YYNGEE. The CDR3 here is CASSDNDEKLFF. CDR3 sequence (DNA): TGTGCCAGCAGCGACAACGATGAAAAACTGTTTTTT. The whole variable domain, filled in from reference TRBV9 and TRBJ1-4, reads DSGVTQTPKHLITATGQRVTLRCSPRSGDLSVYWYQQSLDQGLQFLIQYYNGEERAKGNILERFSAQQFPDLHSELNLSSLELGDSALYFCASSDNDEKLFFGSGTQLSVL.

This sequence joins TRBV11-3 and TRBJ2-7; 9 nucleotides agree with TRBD2. The germline CDR1 and CDR2 sequences are SGHNT and YENEEA. This CDR3 is 14 amino acids long. V trimming: 1 base; J trimming: 8 bases; junction bases outside the gene matches: 6. CDR3 residues: CASSLGPSGAKQYF. CDR3 nucleotide sequence: TGTGCCAGCAGCTTAGGTCCTAGCGGGGCAAAGCAGTACTTC. Full variable domain (rest looked up from reference TRBV11-3 and TRBJ2-7): EAGVVQSPRYKIIEKKQPVAFWCNPISGHNTLYWYLQNLGQGPELLIRYENEEAVDDSQLPKDRFSAERLKGVDSTLKIQPAELGDSAVYLCASSLGPSGAKQYFGPGTRLTVT.

This rearrangement joins TRBV4-2 to TRBJ2-7; D may be TRBD2 (5 bases). The CDR3 sequence is 15 residues long. Trimming shortened V by 2 bases and J by 4 bases, and 15 bases separated the two germline ends. Germline V gives CDR1 LGHNA, CDR2 YNFKEQ. CDR3 sequence (DNA): TGTGCCAGCAGCCAAACACTGGCTTCGGGATACGAGCAGTACTTC. Its translation: CASSQTLASGYEQYF.

V usage is TRBV18 and J usage is TRBJ2-1; D call uncertain. There are 13 residues in the CDR3. Germline V lookup: CDR1 KGHSH, CDR2 LQKENI. Deletions cut 2 bases from V and 5 bases from J, with 7 bases between. The CDR3 loop reads CASSPGPHNEQFF. CDR3 nucleotides: TGTGCCAGCTCACCAGGGCCCCACAATGAGCAGTTCTTC.